This T cell receptor (beta chain) was captured in a study of molecular identifiers for immune sequencing clone quantification. Overall study results and limits: Clonotypes surpassing 20 RNA copies contained over 99% of effector molecules, versus under 1% in naive cells. The study reportedly detected spiked Jurkat TCR RNA from one cell among 990,000 or so naive cells.

This clonotype was counted ten times or more. What it recognizes is unknown. It was with previously described methods and listed TCR primers that bulk TCR libraries were made. Using its own MiXCR run on the PCR reads, TCRdb lists one record per CDR3 protein. The data show some 320,000 distinct CDR3 sequences, with about a fifth seen just once and approximately 0.84% held by the top ten. This sequence was found in a human donor in good health. Some libraries in this study had Jurkat cell RNA spiked in. The specimen sequenced was naive CD8+ T cells from blood, with Jurkat cell RNA spiked in. Subset specified: FACS-sorted CD8+CD4-CCR7+CD45RA+ naive T cells.

The DNA for the CDR3 is TGCAGTGTACGAAGGGGGACTAGCGGGAGCACCGGGGAGCTGTTTTTT. Protein product: CSVRRGTSGSTGELFF. V and J are TRBV20-1 and TRBJ2-2; TRBD2 agrees at 14 bases. V was pared by 7 bases and J by 4 bases, with 8 bases of the junction left unmatched. The CDR3 has 16 residues. In germline, CDR1 is DFQATT, CDR2 SNEGSKA (reference sequence).